This is a list of T cell receptor beta chains from one sample in a study of T-cell memory formation after mild COVID-19. One entry per CDR3 protein, called by TCRdb with MiXCR from the 5' RACE reads. The sample records 300,000 to 400,000 distinct CDR3 sequences, around 30% being singletons. Sequenced: PBMCs or a T cell subset sorted from them (not recorded which). Receptors originate from an adult woman who had mild COVID-19 (a few samples of this study predate the infection). Cell type and time point are not known. Each CDR3 is given with its conserved first and last residue. Clone size is stated in some rows and not others, as once, few, many or a class when expanded.

j_call clone_size v_call cdr3_aa
TRBJ2-1 . TRBV19 CAIDTGSYNEQFF
TRBJ2-1 many TRBV5-1 CASSFGPPWDEQFF
TRBJ2-7 few TRBV7-9 CASSLGDRGEYEQYF
TRBJ1-2 . TRBV4-1 CASSQDQTGTDYYGYTF
TRBJ2-1 . TRBV7-2 CASSLGALVYNEQFF
TRBJ2-5 . TRBV7-3 CASSPSGGAQETQYF
TRBJ1-5 . TRBV7-8 CASSLVKGGQPQHF
TRBJ1-5 few TRBV18 CASSTGLNQPQHF
TRBJ1-2 . TRBV29-1 CSVLRELNYGYTF
TRBJ2-1 few TRBV5-1 CASSWDSPYNEQFF
TRBJ2-4 few TRBV2 CASSKTGAAGNIQYF
TRBJ1-1 few TRBV18 CASSRQGADTEAFF
TRBJ1-1 . TRBV14 CASSAYGPLNTEAFF
TRBJ2-3 few TRBV3-1 CASSHTRDTQYF
TRBJ2-1 . TRBV5-4 CASSLIAGAYNEQFF